Each of the 9 T cell receptor beta chains below was sequenced from the same sample in a study of blood T cell repertoires in COVID-19. The assay was immunoSEQ multiplex PCR, and TCRdb's table has in-frame clones only and misses some. Of about 54,000 clones in the sample, roughly 85% were seen once. Sequencing was done on a sample of peripheral blood. These receptors came from a human donor in a cohort sampled during active COVID-19.

This sequence joins TRBV6-2 or TRBV6-3 and TRBJ1-2; 7 bases are shared with TRBD1. Germline trimming cut 2 bases from V and 0 bases from J; bases unmatched to any gene: 6. The germline V gene has CDR1 MNHEY and CDR2 SVGEGT. The CDR3 extends over 16 amino acids. The CDR3 bases are TGTGCCAGCAGTTACCCCTCGACAGGGTCTAACTATGGCTACACCTTC. This gives the protein CASSYPSTGSNYGYTF.

CDR3 amino acids: CASSPQTTLGTEAFF. CDR3 DNA: TGTGCCAGCAGCCCACAGACTACACTGGGCACTGAAGCTTTCTTT. The rearrangement uses TRBV9 and TRBJ1-1; no clear D gene. This CDR3 is 15 amino acids long. The germline V gene encodes CDR1 SGDLS and CDR2 YYNGEE. Trimming removed 4 bases from V and 4 bases from J, with 17 bases in between.

The table lists this clone with a few counts. The V gene is TRBV7-3, the J gene TRBJ2-2, with D unclear. CDR3 length: 15 amino acids. Germline assignment: CDR1 SGHTA and CDR2 FQGTGA. V lost 4 bases and J 6 bases, leaving 15 bases between the germline ends. The CDR3 region is CASSSGPSPPGELFF. In DNA, the CDR3 is TGTGCCAGCAGCTCTGGGCCCAGTCCTCCCGGGGAGCTGTTTTTT.

The chain employs TRBV5-6 and TRBJ2-7; D is perhaps TRBD2 (5 bases). In germline, CDR1 is SGHDT, CDR2 YYEEEE. The germline V and J ends were trimmed by 2 bases and 9 bases, with 12 bases remaining between them. The CDR3 extends over 12 amino acids. The CDR3 DNA follows: TGTGCCAGCAGCTTCCGACGGGAAGGGCAGTACTTC. Its protein product is CASSFRREGQYF.

This chain uses TRBV5-1 with TRBJ2-7; 8 bases are a match to TRBD1. The V gene end was trimmed by 4 bases and the J gene end by 4 bases; junction bases not matched to a gene: 4. The CDR3 runs to 13 residues. Per germline, CDR1 SGHRS and CDR2 YFSETQ. The CDR3 here is CASSSRQGYEQYF. CDR3 in DNA: TGCGCCAGCAGCAGTCGACAGGGGTACGAGCAGTACTTC.

The V call is TRBV7-3, the J call TRBJ2-3, with TRBD2 identical over 10 bases. CDR3 size: 18 residues. Germline V gene sequence: CDR1 SGHTA, CDR2 FQGTGA. V lost 4 bases, J lost 0 bases, and 10 bases stayed unmatched. This CDR3 is CASSSNLLTSGSTDTQYF. CDR3 DNA: TGTGCCAGCAGCTCAAACCTACTGACTAGCGGGAGCACAGATACGCAGTATTTT.

This sequence joins TRBV5-1 and TRBJ1-2, with TRBD1 as a possible D gene (5 bases). Germline CDR1 and CDR2: SGHRS and YFSETQ. This CDR3 has 14 amino acids. Between the trimmed V and J ends, which lost 0 bases and 8 bases, there was a span of 14 bases. The CDR3 sequence is CASSLVGRADGYTF. Written as DNA, the CDR3 is TGCGCCAGCAGCTTGGTCGGCAGGGCAGACGGCTACACCTTC.

This chain's CDR3 is CASSPSGSYEQYF. DNA of the CDR3: TGTGCCAGCAGCCCAAGCGGGAGCTACGAGCAGTACTTC. The V gene is TRBV7-3, the J gene TRBJ2-7, with 8 bases identical to TRBD2. This CDR3 is 13 amino acids long. CDR1 is SGHTA, CDR2 FQGTGA, per germline. Trimming removed 5 bases from V and 3 bases from J; junction bases left unmatched: 3.

The chain links TRBV6-5 to TRBJ2-7; 8 bases line up with TRBD1. Losses at the gene ends were 0 bases for V and 3 bases for J; bases not matched to a gene: 7. The CDR3 extends over 16 amino acids. Germline V gene sequence: CDR1 MNHEY, CDR2 SVGAGI. CDR3 DNA sequence: TGTGCCAGCAGTTACTCTGGGACAGGAAGGGGCTACGAGCAGTACTTC. It encodes CASSYSGTGRGYEQYF.